What follows are 32 T cell receptor beta chains derived from one specimen sequenced in a study of technical replicates of blood from a handful of donors. Profiled with immunoSEQ multiplex PCR; TCRdb holds only in-frame clones, not every one. The profile shows more than 65,000 clones, 90% to 95% of them singletons. The sequenced material came from T cells isolated from PBMCs. The receptors shown here come from a human donor in good health. Some clones in this sample may be carry-over from other donors' samples.

V and J are TRBV4-2 and TRBJ1-5, with 9 bases lining up with TRBD1. Germline values: CDR1 LGHNA, CDR2 YNFKEQ. This CDR3 spans 16 amino acids. Trimming at V came to 0 bases and at J to 7 bases, leaving 7 bases not matched to a gene. The CDR3 DNA is TGTGCCAGCAGCCAAGAGGTGGGACAGGGTTACCAGCCCCAGCATTTT. It translates to CASSQEVGQGYQPQHF.

The J gene is TRBJ2-2, the V gene TRBV5-6; 8 bases map to TRBD2. Germline V lookup: CDR1 SGHDT, CDR2 YYEEEE. V gave up 3 bases and J gave up 6 bases; unmatched junction bases: 1. This CDR3 is built from 13 residues. The CDR3 DNA reads TGTGCCAGCAGCTCGGGGGGGGCCGGGGAGCTGTTTTTT. This encodes CASSSGGAGELFF.

The chain recombines TRBV13 with TRBJ1-5; D is unresolved. Germline lookup yields CDR1 PRHDT and CDR2 FYEKMQ (reference sequence). The CDR3 is 13 residues long. The V end was cut by 3 bases, the J end by 2 bases, with 5 bases between. The CDR3 bases are TGTGCCAGCAGCTTCGGGGGCAATCAGCCCCAGCATTTT. Its translation: CASSFGGNQPQHF. Full variable domain (outside the CDR3, taken from reference TRBV13 and TRBJ1-5): AAGVIQSPRHLIKEKRETATLKCYPIPRHDTVYWYQQGPGQDPQFLISFYEKMQSDKGSIPDRFSAQQFSDYHSELNMSSLELGDSALYFCASSFGGNQPQHFGDGTRLSIL.

The chain links TRBV5-1 to TRBJ1-2, with a possible D match to TRBD1 (5 bases). V gave up 0 bases and J gave up 8 bases, with 11 bases separating them. CDR3 length equals 13 residues. Germline V gene data show CDR1 as SGHRS and CDR2 as YFSETQ. This CDR3 is CASSLEGLEGYTF. CDR3 DNA sequence: TGCGCCAGCAGCTTGGAGGGGCTGGAGGGCTACACCTTC.

This clone was detected only once. CDR3 amino acids: CASSQEGLGLAGLNTGELFF. The DNA of the CDR3 is TGCGCCAGCAGCCAAGAAGGCTTGGGACTAGCGGGACTTAACACCGGGGAGCTGTTTTTT. The V and J genes are TRBV4-1 and TRBJ2-2; 13 bases match TRBD2. CDR1 and CDR2 (germline): MGHRA, YSYEKL. CDR3 size: 20 residues. Trimming at V came to 0 bases and at J to 2 bases, leaving 9 bases not matched to a gene.

The chain couples TRBV9 to TRBJ1-2; 7 bases fit TRBD1. The junction had 3 bases not matched to a gene; V was cut back by 3 bases and J by 1 base. The CDR3 loop spans 14 amino acids. Germline loops: CDR1 SGDLS, CDR2 YYNGEE. This chain's CDR3 is CASSGTGGNYGYTF. The CDR3, as DNA: TGTGCCAGCAGCGGGACAGGAGGTAACTATGGCTACACCTTC.

The V and J genes are TRBV6-5 and TRBJ1-1, with D maybe TRBD1 (5 bases). The V end was cut by 2 bases, the J end by 1 base, with 8 bases between. The CDR3 extends over 14 amino acids. The germline CDR1 and CDR2 sequences are MNHEY and SVGAGI. Here the CDR3 DNA reads TGTGCCAGCAGTTACGACAGATCGAACACTGAAGCTTTCTTT. Protein: CASSYDRSNTEAFF.

V usage is TRBV4-1 and J usage is TRBJ2-5, with a weak D call TRBD2 (6 bases). CDR1 is MGHRA and CDR2 is YSYEKL in the germline V gene. The CDR3 consists of 15 residues. Trimming pared 1 base from V and 4 bases from J, leaving 13 bases between. In DNA, the CDR3 is TGCGCCAGCAGCCAAGTTACTAGCAGCTCAGAGACCCAGTACTTC. Translation: CASSQVTSSSETQYF.

The V gene is TRBV6-1, the J gene TRBJ2-5, with D hard to call. Germline CDR1 is MNHNS and CDR2 is SASEGT. V was trimmed by 2 bases and J by 7 bases, leaving 11 bases between them. This CDR3 comprises 13 residues. CDR3 region: CASSELVLGTQYF. CDR3 in DNA: TGTGCCAGCAGTGAATTAGTGCTCGGGACCCAGTACTTC.

This chain links TRBV30 with TRBJ1-2; 8 bases align to TRBD1. Losses at the gene ends were 2 bases for V and 6 bases for J; bases not matched to a gene: 14. The CDR3 length is 16 residues. CDR1 is GTSNPN and CDR2 is SVGIG in the germline V gene (reference sequence). The CDR3 DNA reads TGTGCCTGGAGTTACCCCACGAGGACAGGGAAAGATGGCTACACCTTC. This encodes CAWSYPTRTGKDGYTF.

This chain joins TRBV7-2 and TRBJ2-7, with 7 bases matching TRBD1. The CDR3 spans 12 residues. The V and J ends lost 5 bases and 9 bases, in that order; junction bases with no gene match: 7. Germline V gene sequence: CDR1 SGHTA, CDR2 FQGNSA. In DNA form, the CDR3 reads TGTGCCAGCAGCCTCAGACAGGGTAGGCAGTACTTC. Its translation is CASSLRQGRQYF.

The rearrangement uses TRBV14 and TRBJ1-1; TRBD1 matches 7 bases. This CDR3 has 14 amino acids. V trimming: 2 bases; J trimming: 7 bases; junction bases outside the gene matches: 7. CDR1 is SGHDN, CDR2 FVKESK, per germline. The CDR3 protein is CASSQYSGTVEAFF. The CDR3 DNA reads TGTGCCAGCAGCCAATATTCCGGGACAGTTGAAGCTTTCTTT. The full variable domain, in which reference TRBV14 and TRBJ1-1 provide the parts outside the CDR3, is EAGVTQFPSHSVIEKGQTVTLRCDPISGHDNLYWYRRVMGKEIKFLLHFVKESKQDESGMPNNRFLAERTGGTYSTLKVQPAELEDSGVYFCASSQYSGTVEAFFGQGTRLTVV.

The count of this clone is one. The chain joins TRBV10-3 to TRBJ1-1, with 8 positions matching TRBD1. CDR1 is ENHRY, CDR2 SYGVKD, per germline. J gave up 6 bases and V 5 bases, and 11 bases lay outside the gene matches. The CDR3 sequence is 15 residues long. The DNA of the CDR3 is TGTGCCATCAGTCAGACAGGGGCGACGACCGCTGAAGCTTTCTTT. Translation gives CAISQTGATTAEAFF.

V gene TRBV25-1 combines with J gene TRBJ1-2; 7 bases are a match to TRBD1. The CDR3 length is 15 residues. V shed 9 bases and J 1 base; nucleotides not matched to a gene: 11. The germline CDR1 and CDR2 sequences are MGHDK and SYGVNS. This CDR3 reads CARVGETGRNYGYTF. The CDR3 nucleotides read TGTGCCAGGGTTGGGGAGACAGGGCGTAACTATGGCTACACCTTC.

This clone has just one count. J is TRBJ2-2 and V is TRBV5-1, with 9 bases aligning to TRBD1. After removal of 6 bases from V and 4 bases from J, the junction contained 7 bases not matched to a gene. Germline loops: CDR1 SGHRS, CDR2 YFSETQ. This CDR3 contains 15 residues. In nucleotides, the CDR3 is TGCGCCAGCATCTCCGGGACAGGGCGCACCGGGGAGCTGTTTTTT. Translated: CASISGTGRTGELFF.

V usage is TRBV6-5 and J usage is TRBJ2-1, with a possible D match to TRBD2 (5 bases). The CDR3 extends over 14 amino acids. The germline V and J ends were trimmed by 6 bases and 7 bases, with 16 bases remaining between them. The germline V gene has CDR1 MNHEY and CDR2 SVGAGI. This chain's CDR3 is CASSSFAGGNEQFF. The DNA for the CDR3 is TGTGCCAGCAGCTCGTTTGCTGGCGGGAATGAGCAGTTCTTC.

The rearrangement uses TRBV25-1 and TRBJ1-5; TRBD1 matches 7 bases. Germline assignment: CDR1 MGHDK and CDR2 SYGVNS. This CDR3 comprises 13 residues. J was trimmed by 7 bases and V by 2 bases; bases with no gene match: 2. The CDR3 coding sequence is TGTGCCAGCAGTGAACGACAGGGACAGCCCCAGCATTTT. This translates into CASSERQGQPQHF.

The chain combines TRBV7-2 with TRBJ2-7, with 11 positions matching TRBD2. The V gene's germline CDR1 is SGHTA and CDR2 FQGNSA. J gave up 5 bases and V 0 bases, and 0 bases lay outside the gene matches. The CDR3 runs 14 residues. The CDR3 DNA follows: TGTGCCAGCAGCTTAGCACTAGCGGGGGACGAGCAGTACTTC. It codes for CASSLALAGDEQYF.

This chain joins TRBV7-6 and TRBJ2-2, with TRBD2 matching over 13 bases. J gave up 4 bases and V 5 bases, and 4 bases lay outside the gene matches. This CDR3 contains 16 residues. The germline CDR1 and CDR2 sequences are SGHVS and FNYEAQ. CDR3 coding DNA: TGTGCCAGCAGCGTCTGGACTAGCGGGGGCACCGGGGAGCTGTTTTTT. It specifies CASSVWTSGGTGELFF.

V gene TRBV5-1 combines with J gene TRBJ2-1; perhaps TRBD2 as D (5 bases). V dropped 6 bases and J dropped 6 bases, with 16 bases sitting between them. The CDR3 has 14 residues. The germline V gene encodes CDR1 SGHRS and CDR2 YFSETQ. The CDR3 spells CASILHEGSNEQFF. The CDR3 nucleotides read TGCGCCAGCATCTTACATGAAGGGAGCAATGAGCAGTTCTTC.

The chain has TRBV2 and TRBJ2-1; D perhaps matches TRBD1 (5 bases). The V end lost 1 base, the J end lost 3 bases, and 13 bases lay between the germline ends. Germline CDR1 is SNHLY and CDR2 is FYNNEI. The length of the CDR3 is 16 residues. The CDR3 protein is CASSEVQGTLYNEQFF. In nucleotides, the CDR3 is TGTGCCAGCAGTGAAGTCCAGGGAACCCTCTACAATGAGCAGTTCTTC.

This chain connects TRBV7-9 to TRBJ1-2, with TRBD1 as a possible D gene (6 bases). CDR1 is SEHNR and CDR2 is FQNEAQ in the germline V gene (reference sequence). This CDR3 has 17 amino acids. V was trimmed by 2 bases and J by 4 bases, leaving 20 bases between them. As DNA, the CDR3 is TGTGCCAGCAGCTTATATTTGGAGGCGGGGGCAGGCTATGGCTACACCTTC. Translating gives CASSLYLEAGAGYGYTF.

The chain employs TRBV6-5 and TRBJ2-7; D gene uncertain. Germline lookup yields CDR1 MNHEY and CDR2 SVGAGI. The V gene lost 0 bases and the J gene lost 3 bases, with 9 bases spanning the gap. This CDR3 has 14 residues. CDR3 nucleotide sequence: TGTGCCAGCAGTTACTCCAGTCCAATCTACGAGCAGTACTTC. This translates into CASSYSSPIYEQYF.

The chain is built from TRBV19 and TRBJ2-1; 8 nucleotides agree with TRBD2. The V gene's germline CDR1 is LNHDA and CDR2 SQIVND (reference sequence). CDR3 length: 16 amino acids. V shed 7 bases, J shed 8 bases, and the junction held 16 bases outside the gene matches. The CDR3 nucleotides read TGTGCCAGTACCGGCCGCTCTAGCGGGCTTATTTATGAGCAGTTCTTC. As protein: CASTGRSSGLIYEQFF.

The V and J genes are TRBV6-5 and TRBJ1-3; no clear D. Germline loops: CDR1 MNHEY, CDR2 SVGAGI. V lost 9 bases and J lost 0, with 9 bases in between. CDR3 length: 13 residues. Here the CDR3 DNA reads TGTGCCAGTCTAGAAAACTCTGGAAACACCATATATTTT. Translation gives CASLENSGNTIYF.

V and J are TRBV5-1 and TRBJ2-2; D is undetermined. The CDR3 spans 16 residues. Trimming removed 0 bases from V and 0 bases from J, with 9 bases in between. Germline V gene sequence: CDR1 SGHRS, CDR2 YFSETQ. The CDR3 region is CASSLGSLANTGELFF. As DNA, the CDR3 is TGCGCCAGCAGCTTGGGGAGTCTTGCGAACACCGGGGAGCTGTTTTTT.

The J gene is TRBJ2-5, the V gene TRBV4-1; 7 positions match TRBD1. V shed 4 bases and J 1 base; nucleotides not matched to a gene: 3. Germline-derived CDR1 and CDR2 are MGHRA and YSYEKL. The length of the CDR3 is 14 residues. The CDR3 loop is CASSRSGGQETQYF. DNA of the CDR3: TGCGCCAGCAGCCGATCAGGGGGCCAAGAGACCCAGTACTTC.

The rearrangement links TRBV19 to TRBJ1-2, with TRBD1 as a possible D gene (6 bases). The germline V gene encodes CDR1 LNHDA and CDR2 SQIVND (reference sequence). This CDR3 spans 15 amino acids. V lost 5 bases, J lost 4 bases, and 17 bases lay in between. CDR3 DNA: TGTGCCAGTAGTGAAGTGGTTTCAGGGGCCTATGGCTACACCTTC. Amino acid sequence: CASSEVVSGAYGYTF.

The V call is TRBV5-1, the J call TRBJ1-2; TRBD1 is a possible D gene (5 bases). Germline CDR1 is SGHRS and CDR2 is YFSETQ. This CDR3 comprises 15 residues. V shed 6 bases and J shed 0 bases, with 15 bases lying between them. CDR3 nucleotide sequence: TGCGCCAGCAATTGGGGGGTGAATCCTAACTATGGCTACACCTTC. Translating it yields CASNWGVNPNYGYTF.

The V gene is TRBV5-6, the J gene TRBJ2-7; 7 bases are a match to TRBD1. The germline V gene has CDR1 SGHDT and CDR2 YYEEEE. This CDR3 contains 15 residues. With 4 bases clipped from V and 3 bases from J, the junction kept 10 bases outside the gene matches. The CDR3 sequence is CASSLGTATFYEQYF. The CDR3 bases are TGTGCCAGCAGCCTCGGGACAGCCACCTTCTACGAGCAGTACTTC.

V usage is TRBV28 and J usage is TRBJ2-3, with D possibly matching TRBD2 (7 bases). The CDR3 loop spans 15 amino acids. Per germline, CDR1 MDHEN and CDR2 SYDVKM. V gave up 3 bases and J gave up 0 bases, with 10 bases separating them. In DNA form, the CDR3 reads TGTGCCAGCAGTTTGGGGGGGGCGAGCACAGATACGCAGTATTTT. This codes for CASSLGGASTDTQYF.

The chain couples TRBV15 to TRBJ2-5; D ambiguous. The CDR3 consists of 16 residues. V dropped 1 base and J dropped 1 base, with 13 bases sitting between them. Germline V gene sequence: CDR1 LNHNV, CDR2 YYDKDF (reference sequence). Here the CDR3 DNA reads TGTGCCACCAGCAGAGTGTCCAGGCCCTCCCAAGAGACCCAGTACTTC. The encoded protein is CATSRVSRPSQETQYF. The full variable domain, in which reference TRBV15 and TRBJ2-5 provide the parts outside the CDR3, is DAMVIQNPRYQVTQFGKPVTLSCSQTLNHNVMYWYQQKSSQAPKLLFHYYDKDFNNEADTPDNFQSRRPNTSFCFLDIRSPGLGDTAMYLCATSRVSRPSQETQYFGPGTRLLVL.